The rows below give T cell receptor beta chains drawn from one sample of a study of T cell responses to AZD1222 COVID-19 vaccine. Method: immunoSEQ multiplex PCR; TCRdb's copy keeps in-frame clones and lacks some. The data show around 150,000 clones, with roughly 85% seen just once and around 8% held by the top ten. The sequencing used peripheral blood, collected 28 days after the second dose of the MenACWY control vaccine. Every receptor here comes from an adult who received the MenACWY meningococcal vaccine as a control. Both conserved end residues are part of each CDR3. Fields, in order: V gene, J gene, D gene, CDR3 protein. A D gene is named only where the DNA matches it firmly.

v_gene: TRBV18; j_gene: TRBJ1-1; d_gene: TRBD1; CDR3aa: CASSPTSGGNTEAFF
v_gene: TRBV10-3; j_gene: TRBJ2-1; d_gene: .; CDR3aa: CAIREQNNEQFF
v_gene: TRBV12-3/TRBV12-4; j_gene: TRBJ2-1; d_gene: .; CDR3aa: CASSSQGHNEQFF
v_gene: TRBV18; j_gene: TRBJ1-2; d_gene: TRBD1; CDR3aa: CASSRGTDGYTF
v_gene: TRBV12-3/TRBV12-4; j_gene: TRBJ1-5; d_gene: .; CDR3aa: CASSLDTVKHF
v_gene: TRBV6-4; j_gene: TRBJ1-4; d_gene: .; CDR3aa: CASSDSGRGRLFF
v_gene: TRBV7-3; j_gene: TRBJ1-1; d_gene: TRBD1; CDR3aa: CASSSMTGVNTEAFF
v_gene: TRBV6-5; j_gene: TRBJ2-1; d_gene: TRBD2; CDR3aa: CAIQRSSGGSNEQFF
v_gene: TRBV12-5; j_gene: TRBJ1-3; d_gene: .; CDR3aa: CASGLASGNTIYF
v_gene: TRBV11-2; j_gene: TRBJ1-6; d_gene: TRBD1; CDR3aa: CASSPSGTGSSNSPLHF
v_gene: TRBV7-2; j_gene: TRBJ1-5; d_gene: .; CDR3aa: CASSLGIGLGPQHF
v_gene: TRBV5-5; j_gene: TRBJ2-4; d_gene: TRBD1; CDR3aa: CASSLFDRAAKNIQYF
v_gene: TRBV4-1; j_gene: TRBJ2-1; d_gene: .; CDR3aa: CASSQPFGEQFF
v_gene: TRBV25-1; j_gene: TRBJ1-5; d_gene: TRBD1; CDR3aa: CASSGGQLLNQPQHF
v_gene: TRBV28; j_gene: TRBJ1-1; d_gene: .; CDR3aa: CASYSWLTEAFF
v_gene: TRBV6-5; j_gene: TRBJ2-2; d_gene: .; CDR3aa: CAGRVVNTGELFF
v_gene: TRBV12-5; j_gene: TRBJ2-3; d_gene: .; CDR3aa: CASGPDRFTDTQYF
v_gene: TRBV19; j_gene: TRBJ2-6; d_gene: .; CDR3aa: CASSLIGSTGANVLTF
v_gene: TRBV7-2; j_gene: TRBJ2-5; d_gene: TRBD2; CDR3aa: CASSPLSGSAGTQYF
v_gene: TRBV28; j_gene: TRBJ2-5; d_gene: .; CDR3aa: CASSPWVEGKETQYF
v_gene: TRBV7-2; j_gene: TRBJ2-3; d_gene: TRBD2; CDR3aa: CASSLVASGTLWDTQYF
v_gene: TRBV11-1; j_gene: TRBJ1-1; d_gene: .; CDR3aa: CASSLILGGATEAFF
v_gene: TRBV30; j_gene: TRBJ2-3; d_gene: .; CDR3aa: CAWSAISGTQYF
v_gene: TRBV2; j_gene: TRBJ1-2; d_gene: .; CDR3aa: CASSSRDRFRHGYTF
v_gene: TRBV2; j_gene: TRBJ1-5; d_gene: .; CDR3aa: CASSIQGSNQPQHF
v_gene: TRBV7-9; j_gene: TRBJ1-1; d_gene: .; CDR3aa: CASSVFVASNTEAFF
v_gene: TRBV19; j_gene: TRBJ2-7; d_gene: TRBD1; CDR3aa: CASSTAGTGPYEQYF
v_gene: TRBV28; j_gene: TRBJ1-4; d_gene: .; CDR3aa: CASSLWQGKDEKLFF
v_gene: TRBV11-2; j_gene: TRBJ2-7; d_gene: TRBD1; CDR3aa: CASSLDTRGRFEQYF
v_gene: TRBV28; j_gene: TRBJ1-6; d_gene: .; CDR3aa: CASAPPSSGSPLHF
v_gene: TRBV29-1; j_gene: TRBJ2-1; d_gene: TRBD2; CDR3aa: CSTSGGPSSYNEQFF
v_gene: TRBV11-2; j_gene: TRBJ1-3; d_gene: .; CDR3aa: CASSLDRGRYSGNTIYF
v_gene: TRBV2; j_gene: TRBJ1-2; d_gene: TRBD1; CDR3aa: CASSAQGFDGYTF
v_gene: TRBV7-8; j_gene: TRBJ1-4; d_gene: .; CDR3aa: CASSFSRAGEKLFF
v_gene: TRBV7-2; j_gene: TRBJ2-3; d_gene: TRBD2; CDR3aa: CASSPSLAEGGTDTQYF
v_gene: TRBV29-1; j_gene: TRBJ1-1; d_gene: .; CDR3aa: CSGRDSEAFF
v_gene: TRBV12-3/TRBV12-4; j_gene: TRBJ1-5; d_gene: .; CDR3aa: CASSARNQPQHF
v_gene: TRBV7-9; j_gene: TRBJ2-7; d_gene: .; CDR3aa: CASSPRALEQYF
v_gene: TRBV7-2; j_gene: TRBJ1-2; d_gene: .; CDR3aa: CASSLREGDYGYTF
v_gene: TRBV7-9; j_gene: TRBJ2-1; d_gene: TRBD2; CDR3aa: CASSPGLAGLSEQFF
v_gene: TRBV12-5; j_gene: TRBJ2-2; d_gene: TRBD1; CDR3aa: CASGRDRGQSGELFF
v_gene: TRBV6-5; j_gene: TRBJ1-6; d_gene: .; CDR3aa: CASRGAGNSPLHF
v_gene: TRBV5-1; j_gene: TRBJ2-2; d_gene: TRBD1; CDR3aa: CASSLAGTAGELFF
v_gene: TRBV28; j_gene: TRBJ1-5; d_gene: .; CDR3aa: CASRVGSQPQHF
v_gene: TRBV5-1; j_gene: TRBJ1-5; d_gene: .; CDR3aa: CASSLDGGIGNQPQHF
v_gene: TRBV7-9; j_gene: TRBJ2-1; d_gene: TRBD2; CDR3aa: CASSLLPAGGSVEQFF
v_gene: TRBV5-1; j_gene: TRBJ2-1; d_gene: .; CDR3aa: CASSSSSDRRDEQFF
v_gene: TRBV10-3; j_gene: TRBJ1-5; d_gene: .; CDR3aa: CAIGTDGNQPQHF
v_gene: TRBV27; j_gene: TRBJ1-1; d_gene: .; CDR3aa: CASSFRGSEAFF
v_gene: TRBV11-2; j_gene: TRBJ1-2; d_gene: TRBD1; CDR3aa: CASSLGTGGPYGYTF
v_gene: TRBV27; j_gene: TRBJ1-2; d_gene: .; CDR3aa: CASSKQGDYGYTF